This is a list of T cell receptor beta chains from one sample in a study of blood T cell repertoires in COVID-19. TCRdb's copy holds only in-frame clones and misses some; the assay was immunoSEQ multiplex PCR. The sample has about 480,000 clones, about 88% seen once. Sequenced material: PBMCs or T cells enriched from blood (not recorded which). All receptors come from a woman aged 55 to 70 who had recovered from COVID-19. Both conserved end residues are part of each CDR3. D genes are given only for firm matches. For some rows the clone size is stated as once, few or many, or as a class when expanded; others skip it.

clone_size	j_call	d_call	v_call	cdr3_aa	cdr3_nt
NA	TRBJ1-4	NA	TRBV24-1	CAAYREGSEKLFF	TGTGCCGCGTACAGGGAGGGGAGTGAAAAACTGTTTTTT
NA	TRBJ2-5	NA	TRBV12-3/TRBV12-4	CASRRGAVETQYF	TGTGCCAGTCGGAGGGGTGCGGTAGAGACCCAGTACTTC
NA	TRBJ1-6	NA	TRBV27	CASSILQGSPLHF	TGTGCCAGCAGTATACTCCAGGGGTCACCCCTCCACTTT
NA	TRBJ2-1	NA	TRBV6-2/TRBV6-3	CASSYSSRVYSSYNEQFF	TGTGCCAGCAGTTACTCGTCGAGGGTCTATAGCTCCTACAATGAGCAGTTCTTC
NA	TRBJ1-5	TRBD1	TRBV19	CASSLGPGQGKSNQPQHF	TGTGCCAGTAGTTTAGGCCCGGGACAGGGTAAGTCAAACCAGCCCCAGCATTTT
NA	TRBJ1-2	NA	TRBV29-1	CSVEGTVYGYTF	TGCAGCGTTGAAGGGACAGTCTATGGCTACACCTTC
NA	TRBJ1-2	NA	TRBV7-9	CASSLDSFYGYTF	TGTGCCAGCAGCTTGGACAGTTTCTATGGCTACACCTTC
NA	TRBJ1-4	TRBD1	TRBV9	CASSAGGTNEKLFF	TGTGCCAGCAGTGCAGGGGGAACTAATGAAAAACTGTTTTTT
NA	TRBJ2-1	NA	TRBV14	CASSLQDYRGGSYNEQFF	TGTGCCAGCAGCCTCCAGGATTACAGGGGAGGCTCCTACAATGAGCAGTTCTTC
NA	TRBJ2-7	NA	TRBV7-9	CASSLAVTKDEQYF	TGTGCCAGCAGCTTAGCGGTTACTAAGGACGAGCAGTACTTC
NA	TRBJ1-1	NA	TRBV2	CASSEQGGTEAFF	TGTGCCAGCAGTGAACAGGGAGGCACTGAAGCTTTCTTT
NA	TRBJ1-2	TRBD1	TRBV6-2/TRBV6-3	CASTPGQGRNYGYTF	TGTGCCAGCACCCCTGGACAGGGAAGGAACTATGGCTACACCTTC
NA	TRBJ2-1	TRBD2	TRBV19	CASSMAGRELYNEQFF	TGTGCCAGTAGTATGGCAGGGAGGGAGCTCTACAATGAGCAGTTCTTC
NA	TRBJ1-1	NA	TRBV19	CASSTLQGQNTEAFF	TGTGCCAGTAGTACCCTCCAGGGCCAGAACACTGAAGCTTTCTTT
NA	TRBJ1-2	TRBD1	TRBV5-5	CASSYDETGGGTF	TGTGCCAGCAGCTACGACGAGACAGGGGGAGGCACCTTC
NA	TRBJ1-4	TRBD1	TRBV6-2/TRBV6-3	CASSYGDRDVEKLFF	TGTGCCAGCAGTTATGGGGACAGGGATGTGGAAAAACTGTTTTTT
NA	TRBJ2-5	TRBD2	TRBV13	CASSLGGQRGKETQYF	TGTGCCAGCAGCCTAGGCGGCCAGCGGGGGAAAGAGACCCAGTACTTC
NA	TRBJ1-4	TRBD1	TRBV7-9	CASSRQGAREKLFF	TGTGCCAGCAGCCGACAGGGGGCGCGTGAAAAACTGTTTTTT
NA	TRBJ2-7	TRBD2	TRBV4-2	CASSQTREPSYEQYF	TGTGCCAGCAGCCAGACGCGGGAGCCTTCCTACGAGCAGTACTTC
NA	TRBJ2-2	NA	TRBV3-1/TRBV3-2	CASSQGWDTGELFF	TGTGCCAGCAGCCAGGGCTGGGACACCGGGGAGCTGTTTTTT
NA	TRBJ2-2	TRBD1	TRBV10-3	CASSKRTGDNTGELFF	TGTGCCAGTAGTAAGCGGACAGGGGACAACACCGGGGAGCTGTTTTTT
NA	TRBJ1-1	TRBD1	TRBV4-1	CASSQETGVNTEAFF	TGCGCCAGCAGCCAAGAAACAGGGGTTAACACTGAAGCTTTCTTT
NA	TRBJ2-5	TRBD2	TRBV4-1	CASSRATSGPQETQYF	TGCGCCAGCAGCCGGGCGACTAGCGGGCCCCAAGAGACCCAGTACTTC
NA	TRBJ1-6	TRBD1	TRBV6-4	CASSDPGTANSPLHF	TGTGCCAGCAGTGATCCCGGGACAGCTAATTCACCCCTCCACTTT
NA	TRBJ1-5	NA	TRBV19	CASSVEQGSNQPQHF	TGTGCCAGTAGTGTCGAACAGGGAAGCAATCAGCCCCAGCATTTT
NA	TRBJ2-2	TRBD2	TRBV18	CASSPRVAGPTAGELFF	TGTGCCAGCTCACCACGAGTAGCGGGCCCTACGGCGGGGGAGCTGTTTTTT
NA	TRBJ1-2	NA	TRBV3-1/TRBV3-2	CASSQEALGSNYGYTF	TGTGCCAGCAGCCAAGAGGCTCTGGGCAGCAACTATGGCTACACCTTC
once	TRBJ2-1	TRBD1	TRBV5-4	CASSLGTGAPNEQFF	TGTGCCAGCAGCTTGGGGACAGGGGCACCTAATGAGCAGTTCTTC
NA	TRBJ1-2	TRBD1	TRBV6-6	CASSPGQGAAIPYGYTF	TGTGCCAGCAGTCCTGGACAGGGGGCAGCCATCCCCTATGGCTACACCTTC
NA	TRBJ2-4	TRBD2	TRBV9	CASSGASGGAVHIQYF	TGTGCCAGCAGCGGAGCTAGCGGGGGGGCGGTTCACATTCAGTACTTC
NA	TRBJ1-2	NA	TRBV21-1	CASSKESGINYGYTF	TGTGCCAGCAGCAAAGAGTCCGGGATCAACTATGGCTACACCTTC
NA	TRBJ1-2	TRBD1	TRBV4-1	CASSLDRGQYGYTF	TGCGCCAGCAGCCTAGACAGGGGGCAATATGGCTACACCTTC
NA	TRBJ2-6	NA	TRBV6-1	CASSERFSGANVLTF	TGTGCCAGCAGTGAGCGGTTCTCTGGGGCCAACGTCCTGACTTTC
NA	TRBJ1-1	NA	TRBV27	CASSSREAGTEAFF	TGTGCCAGCAGCTCCCGGGAGGCGGGAACTGAAGCTTTCTTT
NA	TRBJ2-2	NA	TRBV4-1	CASSQGTGWANTGELFF	TGCGCCAGCAGCCAAGGAACAGGGTGGGCGAACACCGGGGAGCTGTTTTTT
NA	TRBJ2-5	TRBD1	TRBV29-1	CSVAPPQGAGETQYF	TGCAGCGTTGCCCCACCACAGGGGGCGGGAGAGACCCAGTACTTC
NA	TRBJ2-7	TRBD1	TRBV5-5	CASSSTGTGEQYF	TGTGCCAGCAGTTCCACAGGGACAGGGGAGCAGTACTTC
NA	TRBJ2-7	TRBD1	TRBV5-1	CASSWTGSYEQYF	TGCGCCAGCAGCTGGACAGGGTCCTACGAGCAGTACTTC
NA	TRBJ2-5	TRBD2	TRBV9	CASSASSGLLGETQYF	TGTGCCAGCAGCGCCTCTAGCGGACTGCTTGGGGAGACCCAGTACTTC
NA	TRBJ2-3	NA	TRBV5-8	CASSLERRDTQYF	TGTGCCAGCAGCTTGGAAAGGAGAGATACGCAGTATTTT
NA	TRBJ2-2	TRBD2	TRBV28	CASSTIAGTSGTGELFF	TGTGCCAGCAGTACAATAGCGGGGACCTCGGGGACCGGGGAGCTGTTTTTT
NA	TRBJ1-3	NA	TRBV5-1	CASRLRQEIGNTIYF	TGCGCCAGCAGGTTGCGACAGGAGATTGGAAACACCATATATTTT